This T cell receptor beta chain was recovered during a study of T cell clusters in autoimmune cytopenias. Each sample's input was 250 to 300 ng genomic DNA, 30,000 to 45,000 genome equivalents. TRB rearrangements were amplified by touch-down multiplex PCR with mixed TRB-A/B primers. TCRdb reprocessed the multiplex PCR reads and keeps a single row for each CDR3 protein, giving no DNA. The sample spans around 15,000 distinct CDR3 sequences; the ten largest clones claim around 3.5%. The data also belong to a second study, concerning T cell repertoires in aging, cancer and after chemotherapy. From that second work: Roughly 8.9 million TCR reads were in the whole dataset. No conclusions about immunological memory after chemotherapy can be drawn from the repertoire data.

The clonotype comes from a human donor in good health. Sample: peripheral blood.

The CDR3 is CASSPRGWGNAEAFF. The J gene is TRBJ1-1, the V gene TRBV11-1. CDR3 length: 15 residues. The V gene's germline CDR1 is SGHAT and CDR2 FQDESV (reference sequence).